These T cell receptor beta chains were read from a single sample in a study of blood T cells in healthy people across ages. TCRdb processed the 5' RACE reads anew with MiXCR; each CDR3 protein has one entry. Counted here are about 970,000 distinct CDR3 sequences, roughly 50% occurring once; the ten biggest clones make up about a fifth. The source material was blood. These receptors all stem from an older woman in good health. Each CDR3 is given with its conserved first and last residue. Each record gives: V gene, clone size, D gene, J gene, CDR3 DNA, CDR3 protein. A D gene is named only where the DNA matches it firmly. Clone size is shown for a subset of rows, as once, few, many or a class of expanded clone.

TRBV7-8	NA	NA	TRBJ1-5	TGTGCCAGCAGCTTCTTTATGTGGCAGGGGAAACTTAGCAATCAGCCCCAGCATTTT	CASSFFMWQGKLSNQPQHF
TRBV7-2	many	TRBD2	TRBJ2-3	TGTGCCAGCAGCTTAGGCGGGAGAAATACGCAGTATTTT	CASSLGGRNTQYF
TRBV18	once	NA	TRBJ2-5	TGTGCCAGCTCACCCTCCGGGAGCCTCCAAGAGACCCAGTACTTC	CASSPSGSLQETQYF
TRBV20-1	few	TRBD2	TRBJ2-7	TGCAGTGTTCAGGCTCCTAGCGGTTACAATGAGCAGTACTTC	CSVQAPSGYNEQYF
TRBV15	NA	NA	TRBJ2-3	TGTGCCACCAGCTCATGGACTGGCACAGATACGCAGTATTTT	CATSSWTGTDTQYF
TRBV4-1	NA	NA	TRBJ2-6	TGCGCCAGCAGCCAAGCTGGGCAGGGGGGTCCTGGGGCCAACGTCCTGACTTTC	CASSQAGQGGPGANVLTF
TRBV9	NA	NA	TRBJ1-4	TGTGCCAGCAGCGTAGGGGGGTCGACAGGAAATGAAAAACTGTTTTTT	CASSVGGSTGNEKLFF
TRBV29-1	NA	NA	TRBJ1-1	TGCAGCGTCCCCGAAAAGGGGACACGATCTGGTGAAGCTTTCTTT	CSVPEKGTRSGEAFF
TRBV29-1	NA	TRBD2	TRBJ2-5	TGCAGCGTTGGACCGCTACTAGCGGAAGAAGAGACCCAGTACTTC	CSVGPLLAEEETQYF
TRBV28	NA	NA	TRBJ2-1	TGTGCCAGCAGCCCTGTCCGGGAGCTCTCCTACAATGAGCAGTTCTTC	CASSPVRELSYNEQFF
TRBV20-1	NA	TRBD2	TRBJ2-5	TGCAGTGCTAGAAACGCGGGACTAGCTGTCGAGACCCAGTACTTC	CSARNAGLAVETQYF
TRBV4-1	NA	TRBD2	TRBJ2-1	TGCGCCAGCAGCCAAGGTGGCGGGAGGGGCGATGAGCAGTTCTTC	CASSQGGGRGDEQFF
TRBV28	few	NA	TRBJ2-3	TGTGCCACTACCCAGGGGTTAGGGACAGATACGCAGTATTTT	CATTQGLGTDTQYF